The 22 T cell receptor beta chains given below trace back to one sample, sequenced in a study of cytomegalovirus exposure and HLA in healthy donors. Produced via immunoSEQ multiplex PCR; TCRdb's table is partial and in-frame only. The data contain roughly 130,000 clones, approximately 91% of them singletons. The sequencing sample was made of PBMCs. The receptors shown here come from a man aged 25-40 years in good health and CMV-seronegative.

The CDR3 region has the DNA TGCGCCAGCAGCCAAACAAGACAGGGCCCCTACGAGCAGTACTTC. Translated, it gives CASSQTRQGPYEQYF. This chain links TRBV4-1 with TRBJ2-7; 7 nucleotides match TRBD1. J was trimmed by 2 bases and V by 2 bases; bases with no gene match: 6. This CDR3 is 15 amino acids long. CDR1 and CDR2 from the germline V gene are MGHRA and YSYEKL.

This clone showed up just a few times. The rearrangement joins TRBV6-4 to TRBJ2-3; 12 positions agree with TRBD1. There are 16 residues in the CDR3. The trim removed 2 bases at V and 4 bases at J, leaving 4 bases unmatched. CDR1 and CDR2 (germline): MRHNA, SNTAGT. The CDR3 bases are TGTGCCAGCAGTGACACCGGGACAGGGGGCGCAGATACGCAGTATTTT. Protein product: CASSDTGTGGADTQYF.

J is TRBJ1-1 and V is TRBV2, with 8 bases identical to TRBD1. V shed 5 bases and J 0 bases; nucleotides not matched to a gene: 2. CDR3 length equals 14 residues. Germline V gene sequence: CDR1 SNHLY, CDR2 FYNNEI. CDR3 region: CASSRQGMNTEAFF. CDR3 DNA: TGTGCCAGCAGTCGACAGGGGATGAACACTGAAGCTTTCTTT.

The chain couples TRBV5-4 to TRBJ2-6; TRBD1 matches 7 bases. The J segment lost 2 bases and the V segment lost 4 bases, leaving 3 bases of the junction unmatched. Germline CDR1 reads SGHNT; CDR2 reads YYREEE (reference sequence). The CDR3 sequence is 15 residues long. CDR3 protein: CASSLQGTGANVLTF. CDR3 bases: TGTGCCAGCAGCCTACAGGGGACTGGGGCCAACGTCCTGACTTTC. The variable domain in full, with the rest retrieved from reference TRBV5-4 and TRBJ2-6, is ETGVTQSPTHLIKTRGQQVTLRCSSQSGHNTVSWYQQALGQGPQFIFQYYREEENGRGNFPPRFSGLQFPNYSSELNVNALELDDSALYLCASSLQGTGANVLTFGAGSRLTVL.

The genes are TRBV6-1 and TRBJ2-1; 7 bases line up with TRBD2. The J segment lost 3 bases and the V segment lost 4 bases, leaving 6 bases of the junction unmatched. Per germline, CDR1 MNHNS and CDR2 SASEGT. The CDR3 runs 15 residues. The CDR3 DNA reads TGTGCCAGCAGTGCCTTAGCGGGTAACTACAATGAGCAGTTCTTC. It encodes CASSALAGNYNEQFF.

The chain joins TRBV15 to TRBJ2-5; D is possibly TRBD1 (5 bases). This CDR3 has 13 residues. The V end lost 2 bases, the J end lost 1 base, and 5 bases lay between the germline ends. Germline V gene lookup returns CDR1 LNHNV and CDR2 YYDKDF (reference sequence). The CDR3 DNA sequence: TGTGCCACCAGCAGAAGGGGCCAAGAGACCCAGTACTTC. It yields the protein CATSRRGQETQYF.

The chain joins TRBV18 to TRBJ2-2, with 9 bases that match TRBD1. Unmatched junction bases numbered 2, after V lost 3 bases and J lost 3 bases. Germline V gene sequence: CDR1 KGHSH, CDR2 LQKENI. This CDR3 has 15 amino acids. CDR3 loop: CASSPRQGDTGELFF. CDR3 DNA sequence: TGTGCCAGCTCACCTAGACAGGGGGACACCGGGGAGCTGTTTTTT. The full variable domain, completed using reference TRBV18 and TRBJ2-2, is NAGVMQNPRHLVRRRGQEARLRCSPMKGHSHVYWYRQLPEEGLKFMVYLQKENIIDESGMPKERFSAEFPKEGPSILRIQQVVRGDSAAYFCASSPRQGDTGELFFGEGSRLTVL.

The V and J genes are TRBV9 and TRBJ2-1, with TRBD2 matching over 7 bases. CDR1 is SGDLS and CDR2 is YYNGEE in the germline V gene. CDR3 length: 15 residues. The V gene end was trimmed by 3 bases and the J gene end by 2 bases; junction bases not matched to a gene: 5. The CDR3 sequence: CASSGEGSPYNEQFF. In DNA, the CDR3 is TGTGCCAGCAGCGGGGAGGGGTCACCCTACAATGAGCAGTTCTTC.

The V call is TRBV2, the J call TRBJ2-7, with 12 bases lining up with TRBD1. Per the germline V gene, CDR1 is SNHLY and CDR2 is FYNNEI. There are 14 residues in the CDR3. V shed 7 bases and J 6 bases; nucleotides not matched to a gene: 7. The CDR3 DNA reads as TGTGCCAGCATTCGGGACAGGGGGCTCTTCGAGCAGTACTTC. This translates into CASIRDRGLFEQYF. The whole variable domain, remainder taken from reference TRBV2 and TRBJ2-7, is EPEVTQTPSHQVTQMGQEVILRCVPISNHLYFYWYRQILGQKVEFLVSFYNNEISEKSEIFDDQFSVERPDGSNFTLKIRSTKLEDSAMYFCASIRDRGLFEQYFGPGTRLTVT.

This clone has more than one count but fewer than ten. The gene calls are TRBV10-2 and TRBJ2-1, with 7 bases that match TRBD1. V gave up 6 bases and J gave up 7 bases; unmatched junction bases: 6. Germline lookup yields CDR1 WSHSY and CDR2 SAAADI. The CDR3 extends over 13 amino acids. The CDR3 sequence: CASRSRGRNEQFF. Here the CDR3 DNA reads TGCGCCAGCAGGTCAAGGGGGCGAAATGAGCAGTTCTTC.

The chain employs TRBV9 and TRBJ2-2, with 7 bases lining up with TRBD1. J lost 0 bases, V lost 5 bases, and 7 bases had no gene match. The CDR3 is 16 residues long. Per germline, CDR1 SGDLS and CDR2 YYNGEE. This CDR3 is CASRASGTANTGELFF. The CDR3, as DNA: TGTGCCAGCAGGGCCTCCGGGACAGCGAACACCGGGGAGCTGTTTTTT.

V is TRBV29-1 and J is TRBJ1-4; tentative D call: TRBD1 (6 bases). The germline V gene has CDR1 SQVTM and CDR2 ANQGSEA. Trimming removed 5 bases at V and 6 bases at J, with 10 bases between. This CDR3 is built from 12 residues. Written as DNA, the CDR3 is TGCAGCGTTTTTTCAGGGGATGAAAAACTGTTTTTT. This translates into CSVFSGDEKLFF.

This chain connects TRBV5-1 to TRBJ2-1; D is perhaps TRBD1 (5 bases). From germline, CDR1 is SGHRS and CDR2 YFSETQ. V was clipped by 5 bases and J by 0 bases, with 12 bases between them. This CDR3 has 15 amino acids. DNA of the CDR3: TGCGCCAGCAGTCGGACATTCAGCTCCTACAATGAGCAGTTCTTC. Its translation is CASSRTFSSYNEQFF.

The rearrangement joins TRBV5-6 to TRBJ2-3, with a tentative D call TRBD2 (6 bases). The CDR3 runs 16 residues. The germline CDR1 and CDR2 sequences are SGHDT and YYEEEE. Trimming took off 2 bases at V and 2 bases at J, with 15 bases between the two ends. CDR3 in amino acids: CASSFYLRGITDTQYF. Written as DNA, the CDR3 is TGTGCCAGCAGCTTTTATCTGCGGGGAATCACAGATACGCAGTATTTT.

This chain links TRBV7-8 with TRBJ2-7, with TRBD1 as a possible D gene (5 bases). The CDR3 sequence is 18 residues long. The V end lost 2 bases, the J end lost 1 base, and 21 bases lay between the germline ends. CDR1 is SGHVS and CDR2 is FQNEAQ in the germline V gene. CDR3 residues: CASSLPNGQGKESYEQYF. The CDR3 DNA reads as TGTGCCAGCAGCTTACCGAACGGGCAGGGTAAGGAATCCTACGAGCAGTACTTC.

CDR3 protein: CASSFTSGSVSEQFF. The CDR3 coding sequence is TGTGCCAGCAGCTTCACTAGCGGGAGTGTTAGTGAGCAGTTCTTC. The chain is built from TRBV5-6 and TRBJ2-1; 11 bases agree with TRBD2. Trimming cost V 2 bases and J 9 bases; bases outside gene matches: 7. Germline CDR1 and CDR2: SGHDT and YYEEEE. There are 15 residues in the CDR3.

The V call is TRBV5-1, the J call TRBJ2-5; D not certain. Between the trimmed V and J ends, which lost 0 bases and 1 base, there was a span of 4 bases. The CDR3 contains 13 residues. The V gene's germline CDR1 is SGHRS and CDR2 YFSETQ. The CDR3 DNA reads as TGCGCCAGCAGCTTGGGTCTCCAAGAGACCCAGTACTTC. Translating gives CASSLGLQETQYF.

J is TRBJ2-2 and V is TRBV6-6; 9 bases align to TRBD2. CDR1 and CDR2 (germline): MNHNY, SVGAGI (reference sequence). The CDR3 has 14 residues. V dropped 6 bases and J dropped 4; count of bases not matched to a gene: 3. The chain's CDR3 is CASRAGGGTGELFF. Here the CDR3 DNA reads TGTGCCAGCAGGGCGGGAGGGGGCACCGGGGAGCTGTTTTTT.

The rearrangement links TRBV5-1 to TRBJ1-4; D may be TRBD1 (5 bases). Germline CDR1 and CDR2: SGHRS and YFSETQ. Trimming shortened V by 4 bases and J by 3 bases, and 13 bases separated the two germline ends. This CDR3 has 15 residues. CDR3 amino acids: CASSPYGGSNEKLFF. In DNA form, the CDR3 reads TGCGCCAGCAGCCCGTACGGGGGATCTAATGAAAAACTGTTTTTT.

The CDR3, as DNA: TGTGCCAGCAGTGACTCCCCCGAGATCCCAGATACGCAGTATTTT. It specifies CASSDSPEIPDTQYF. The chain employs TRBV6-4 and TRBJ2-3; D is undetermined. Germline CDR1 reads MRHNA; CDR2 reads SNTAGT. There are 15 residues in the CDR3. The V gene lost 0 bases and the J gene lost 4 bases, with 11 bases spanning the gap.

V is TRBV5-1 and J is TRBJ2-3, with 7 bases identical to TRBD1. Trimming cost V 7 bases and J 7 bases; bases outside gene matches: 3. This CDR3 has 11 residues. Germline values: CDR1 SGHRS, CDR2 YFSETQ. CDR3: CASRDSHTQYF. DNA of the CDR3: TGCGCCAGCCGGGACAGTCATACGCAGTATTTT.

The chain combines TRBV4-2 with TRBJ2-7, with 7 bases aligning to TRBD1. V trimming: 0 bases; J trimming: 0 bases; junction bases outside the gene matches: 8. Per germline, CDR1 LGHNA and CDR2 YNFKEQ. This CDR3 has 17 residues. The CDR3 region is CASSQDARDRASYEQYF. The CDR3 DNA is TGTGCCAGCAGCCAAGATGCACGAGACAGGGCCTCCTACGAGCAGTACTTC.